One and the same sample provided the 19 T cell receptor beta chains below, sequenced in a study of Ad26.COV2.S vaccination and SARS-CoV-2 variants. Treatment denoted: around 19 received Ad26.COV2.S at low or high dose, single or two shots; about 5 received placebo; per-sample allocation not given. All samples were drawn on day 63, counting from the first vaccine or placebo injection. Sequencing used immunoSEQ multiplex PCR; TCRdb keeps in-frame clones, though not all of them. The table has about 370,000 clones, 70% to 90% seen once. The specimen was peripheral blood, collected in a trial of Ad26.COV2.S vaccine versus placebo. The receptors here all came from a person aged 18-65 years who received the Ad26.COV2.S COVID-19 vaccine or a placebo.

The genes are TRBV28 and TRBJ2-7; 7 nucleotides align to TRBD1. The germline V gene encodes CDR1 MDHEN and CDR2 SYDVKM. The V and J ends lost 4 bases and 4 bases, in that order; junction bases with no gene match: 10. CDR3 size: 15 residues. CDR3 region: CASSSRGQGSYEQYF. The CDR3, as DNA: TGTGCCAGCAGTTCTAGGGGGCAGGGGTCGTACGAGCAGTACTTC.

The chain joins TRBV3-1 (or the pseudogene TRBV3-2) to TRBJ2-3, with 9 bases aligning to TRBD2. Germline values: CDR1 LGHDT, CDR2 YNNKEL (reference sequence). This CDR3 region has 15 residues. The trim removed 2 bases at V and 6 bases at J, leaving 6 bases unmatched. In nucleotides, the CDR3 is TGTGCCAGCAGCCAAAGGCGGGAGGGCCTCGATACGCAGTATTTT. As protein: CASSQRREGLDTQYF.

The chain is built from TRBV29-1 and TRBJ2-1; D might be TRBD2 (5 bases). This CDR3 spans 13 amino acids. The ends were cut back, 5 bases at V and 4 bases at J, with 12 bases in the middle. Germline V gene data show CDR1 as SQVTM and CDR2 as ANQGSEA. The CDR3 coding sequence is TGCAGCGTTAGGAGCGGAAGTTACAATGAGCAGTTCTTC. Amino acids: CSVRSGSYNEQFF.

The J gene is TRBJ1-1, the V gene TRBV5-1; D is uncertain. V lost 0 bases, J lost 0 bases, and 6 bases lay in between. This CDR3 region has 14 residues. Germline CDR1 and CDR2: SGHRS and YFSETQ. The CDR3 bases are TGCGCCAGCAGCTTGGCCGAGGTGAACACTGAAGCTTTCTTT. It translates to CASSLAEVNTEAFF. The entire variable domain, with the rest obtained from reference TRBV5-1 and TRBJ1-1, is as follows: KAGVTQTPRYLIKTRGQQVTLSCSPISGHRSVSWYQQTPGQGLQFLFEYFSETQRNKGNFPGRFSGRQFSNSRSEMNVSTLELGDSALYLCASSLAEVNTEAFFGQGTRLTVV.

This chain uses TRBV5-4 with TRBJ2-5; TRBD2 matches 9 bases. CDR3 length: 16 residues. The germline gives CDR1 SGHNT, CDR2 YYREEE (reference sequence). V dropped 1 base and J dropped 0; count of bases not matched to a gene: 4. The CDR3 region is CASSLNGGRDQETQYF. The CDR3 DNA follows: TGTGCCAGCAGCTTGAATGGCGGGAGGGACCAAGAGACCCAGTACTTC.

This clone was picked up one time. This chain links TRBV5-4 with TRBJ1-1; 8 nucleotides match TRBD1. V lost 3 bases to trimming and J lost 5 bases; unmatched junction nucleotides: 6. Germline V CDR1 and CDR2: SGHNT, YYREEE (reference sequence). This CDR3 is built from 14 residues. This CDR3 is CASSSQGAGTEAFF. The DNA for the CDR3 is TGTGCCAGCAGCTCCCAGGGGGCTGGGACTGAAGCTTTCTTT.

CDR3 DNA: TGTGCCAGCAGTTTTTTTAGAGATGATACGCAGTATTTT. Protein product: CASSFFRDDTQYF. This chain joins TRBV27 and TRBJ2-3; no reliable D call. The V and J ends lost 3 bases and 6 bases respectively, with 10 bases between them. In germline, CDR1 is MNHEY, CDR2 SMNVEV (reference sequence). This CDR3 is built from 13 residues.

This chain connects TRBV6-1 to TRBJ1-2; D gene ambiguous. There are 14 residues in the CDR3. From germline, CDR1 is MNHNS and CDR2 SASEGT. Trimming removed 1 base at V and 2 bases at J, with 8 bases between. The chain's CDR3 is CASSEVSGNYGYTF. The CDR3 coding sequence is TGTGCCAGCAGTGAAGTCAGCGGAAACTATGGCTACACCTTC.

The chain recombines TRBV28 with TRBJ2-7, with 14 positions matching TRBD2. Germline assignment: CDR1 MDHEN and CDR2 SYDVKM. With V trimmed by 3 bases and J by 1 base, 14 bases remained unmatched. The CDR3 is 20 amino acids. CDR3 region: CASSFWGLAGEARKSYEQYF. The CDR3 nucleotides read TGTGCCAGCAGTTTTTGGGGACTAGCGGGAGAAGCGAGGAAGTCCTACGAGCAGTACTTC.

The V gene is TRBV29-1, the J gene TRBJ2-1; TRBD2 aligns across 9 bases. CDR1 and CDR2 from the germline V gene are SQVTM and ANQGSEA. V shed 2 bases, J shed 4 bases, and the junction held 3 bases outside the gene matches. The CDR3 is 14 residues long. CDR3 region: CSVERTSEYNEQFF. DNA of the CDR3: TGCAGCGTTGAAAGGACTAGCGAGTACAATGAGCAGTTCTTC.

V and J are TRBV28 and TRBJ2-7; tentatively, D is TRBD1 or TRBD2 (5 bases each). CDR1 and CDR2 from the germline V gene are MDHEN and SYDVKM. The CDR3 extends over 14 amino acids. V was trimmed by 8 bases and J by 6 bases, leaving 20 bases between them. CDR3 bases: TGTGCCAGCGTCACGTTGGGGGTGGAAGGCGAGCAGTACTTC. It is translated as CASVTLGVEGEQYF. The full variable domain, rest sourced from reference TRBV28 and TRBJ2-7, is DVKVTQSSRYLVKRTGEKVFLECVQDMDHENMFWYRQDPGLGLRLIYFSYDVKMKEKGDIPEGYSVSREKKERFSLILESASTNQTSMYLCASVTLGVEGEQYFGPGTRLTVT.

The chain's CDR3 is CASSKGTASTDTQYF. In DNA form, the CDR3 reads TGTGCCAGCAGCAAGGGTACCGCTAGCACAGATACGCAGTATTTT. The chain carries TRBV28 and TRBJ2-3; D unresolved. The V gene lost 6 bases and the J gene lost 0 bases, with 13 bases spanning the gap. Germline V gene data show CDR1 as MDHEN and CDR2 as SYDVKM. The CDR3 totals 15 residues.

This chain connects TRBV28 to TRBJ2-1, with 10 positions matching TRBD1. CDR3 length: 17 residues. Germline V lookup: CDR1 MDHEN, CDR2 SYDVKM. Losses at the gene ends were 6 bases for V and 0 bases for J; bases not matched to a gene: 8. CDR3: CASSRGTGVSSYNEQFF. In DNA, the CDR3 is TGTGCCAGCAGCCGTGGGACAGGGGTAAGCTCCTACAATGAGCAGTTCTTC.

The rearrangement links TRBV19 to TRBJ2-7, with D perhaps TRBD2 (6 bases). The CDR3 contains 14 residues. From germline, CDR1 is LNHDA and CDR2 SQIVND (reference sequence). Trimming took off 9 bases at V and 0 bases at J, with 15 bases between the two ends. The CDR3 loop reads CASQRVGGSYEQYF. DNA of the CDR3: TGTGCCAGCCAGAGGGTGGGGGGCTCCTACGAGCAGTACTTC. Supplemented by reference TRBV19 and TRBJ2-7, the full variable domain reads DGGITQSPKYLFRKEGQNVTLSCEQNLNHDAMYWYRQDPGQGLRLIYYSQIVNDFQKGDIAEGYSVSREKKESFPLTVTSAQKNPTAFYLCASQRVGGSYEQYFGPGTRLTVT.

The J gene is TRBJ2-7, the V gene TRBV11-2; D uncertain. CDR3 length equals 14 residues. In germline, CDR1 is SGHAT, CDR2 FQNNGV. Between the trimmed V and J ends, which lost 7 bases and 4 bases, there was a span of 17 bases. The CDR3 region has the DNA TGTGCCAGCACTAAAACGGATTTACGTTACGAGCAGTACTTC. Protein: CASTKTDLRYEQYF.

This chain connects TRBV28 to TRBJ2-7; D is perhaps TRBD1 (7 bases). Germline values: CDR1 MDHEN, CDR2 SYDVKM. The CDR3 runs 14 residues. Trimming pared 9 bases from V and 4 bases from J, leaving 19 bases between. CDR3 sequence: CASTGGTALYEQYF. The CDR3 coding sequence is TGTGCCAGTACCGGAGGGACAGCACTTTACGAGCAGTACTTC.

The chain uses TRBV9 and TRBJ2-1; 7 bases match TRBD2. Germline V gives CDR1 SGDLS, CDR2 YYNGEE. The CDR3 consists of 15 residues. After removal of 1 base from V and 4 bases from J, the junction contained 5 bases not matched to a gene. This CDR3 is CASSVSGTTYNEQFF. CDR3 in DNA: TGTGCCAGCAGCGTATCAGGGACTACATACAATGAGCAGTTCTTC.

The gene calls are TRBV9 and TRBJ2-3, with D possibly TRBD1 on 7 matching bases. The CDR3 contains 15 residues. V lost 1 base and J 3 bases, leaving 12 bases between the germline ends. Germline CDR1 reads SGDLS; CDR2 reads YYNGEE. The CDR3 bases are TGTGCCAGCAGCGTAAGATCAGGGGGGACAGATACGCAGTATTTT. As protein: CASSVRSGGTDTQYF.

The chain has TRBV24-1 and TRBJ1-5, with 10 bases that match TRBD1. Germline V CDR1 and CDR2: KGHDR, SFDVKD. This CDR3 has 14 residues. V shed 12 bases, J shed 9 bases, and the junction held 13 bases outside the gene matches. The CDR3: CASTSGTGEGPQHF. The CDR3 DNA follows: TGTGCCTCTACCTCAGGGACAGGGGAGGGGCCCCAGCATTTT.